This paragraph covers one TCR beta chain sequence. The data stem from a study of regulatory T cells in long-lasting Graves disease. Building of the TCR beta libraries involved iRepertoire HTBI primers and Arm-PCR of CDR3 regions. From the multiplex PCR reads, TCRdb called clonotypes with MiXCR, one entry per CDR3 protein. The table lists approximately 690,000 distinct CDR3 sequences, about 32% of them singletons. Per germline, CDR1 MNHEY and CDR2 SVGAGI. The V end was cut by 4 bases, the J end by 5 bases, with 17 bases between. This CDR3 spans 15 amino acids. Specified time point: persistent/refractory GD, antithyroid drugs over 5 years with positive TRAb. Extracted RNA from PBMCs served as the source of the TCR library. An endocrinology department in Xi'an, China, recruited the patients.

The TCR comes from a female donor with Graves disease. Sequencing was performed on peripheral blood mononuclear cells (PBMCs), taken when the disease was refractory, from a patient treated with antithyroid drugs. The J gene is TRBJ1-1, the V gene TRBV6-5; perhaps TRBD1 as D (6 bases). The CDR3 DNA sequence: TGTGCCAGCAGTTCCCCAGGGGTGCAGGGAACTGAAGCTTTCTTT. It specifies CASSSPGVQGTEAFF.